The rows below give T cell receptor beta chains drawn from one sample of a study of CD8+CD57+ T cells in acquired aplastic anemia. TCRdb reanalysed the reads using MiXCR and keeps one entry per CDR3 protein. The data show approximately 470,000 distinct CDR3 sequences, with around 33% seen just once and 0.82% held by the top ten. The sequenced sample was sorted CD4+, CD8+, or CD8+CD57+ T cells (not recorded which) from PBMCs. These receptors were obtained from a human donor with aplastic anemia. Both conserved end residues are part of each CDR3. The order of the fields is clone size, V gene, D gene, J gene, CDR3 DNA, CDR3 protein. The D gene is left open where the match is weak. Clone size is shown for a subset of rows, as once, few, many or a class of expanded clone.

abundance: many
v_gene: TRBV20-1
d_gene: TRBD1
j_gene: TRBJ1-2
CDR3nt: TGCAGTGCTAGGGGGACAGCCTACTATGGCTACACCTTC
CDR3aa: CSARGTAYYGYTF

abundance: -
v_gene: TRBV20-1
d_gene: TRBD1
j_gene: TRBJ1-1
CDR3nt: TGCAGTGCTAGGAGGGGGGACAGGGTCAGGGTGTCGCTAGGCACTGAAGCTTTCTTT
CDR3aa: CSARRGDRVRVSLGTEAFF

abundance: -
v_gene: TRBV9
d_gene: -
j_gene: TRBJ1-6
CDR3nt: TGTGCCAGCAGCGTTGACAGTACAAATTCACCCCTCCACTTT
CDR3aa: CASSVDSTNSPLHF

abundance: many
v_gene: TRBV15
d_gene: TRBD1
j_gene: TRBJ2-7
CDR3nt: TGTGCCACCAGCCCCCGGGACAGGGGTGGCGAGCAGTACTTC
CDR3aa: CATSPRDRGGEQYF

abundance: many
v_gene: TRBV20-1
d_gene: -
j_gene: TRBJ1-1
CDR3nt: TGCTCGGGATCGGGTGATGAGAACACTGAAGCTTTCTTT
CDR3aa: CSGSGDENTEAFF

abundance: -
v_gene: TRBV14
d_gene: -
j_gene: TRBJ2-3
CDR3nt: TGTGCCAGCAGCCAAGTTACGAGGTCCGCAGATACGCAGTATTTT
CDR3aa: CASSQVTRSADTQYF

abundance: -
v_gene: TRBV12-3/TRBV12-4
d_gene: -
j_gene: TRBJ2-1
CDR3nt: TGTGCCAGCGTGAAGTATGATGAGCAGTTCTTC
CDR3aa: CASVKYDEQFF

abundance: -
v_gene: TRBV5-6
d_gene: TRBD1
j_gene: TRBJ1-5
CDR3nt: TGTGCCAGCAGCGTGACAGGGGGGGATCAGCCCCAGCATTTT
CDR3aa: CASSVTGGDQPQHF

abundance: few
v_gene: TRBV2
d_gene: -
j_gene: TRBJ1-3
CDR3nt: TGTGCCAGCAGCCAAGATCCAGGGCCAGGAAACACCATATATTTT
CDR3aa: CASSQDPGPGNTIYF

abundance: many
v_gene: TRBV7-6
d_gene: TRBD2
j_gene: TRBJ2-7
CDR3nt: TGTGCCAGCAGCGATAGCGGGGGGGCCACCTACGAGCAGTACTTC
CDR3aa: CASSDSGGATYEQYF

abundance: -
v_gene: TRBV4-2
d_gene: -
j_gene: TRBJ1-5
CDR3nt: TGTGCCAGCAGCCCGAGCGGGGACTATAGCAATCAGCCCCAGCATTTT
CDR3aa: CASSPSGDYSNQPQHF